Listed below are T cell receptor beta chains from one sample, sequenced in a study of cytomegalovirus exposure and HLA in healthy donors. TCRdb's copy holds only in-frame clones and misses some; the assay was immunoSEQ multiplex PCR. Among over 200,000 clones listed, around 88% were seen once. Sample: PBMCs. The receptors stem from a young woman in good health and CMV-seronegative. Both conserved end residues are part of each CDR3. A D gene is named only where the DNA matches it firmly. Size tells how often a clone was seen (once, few, many) or the class of an expanded clone, and some rows leave it out.

J gene,V gene,clone size,D gene,CDR3 protein,CDR3 DNA
TRBJ1-1,TRBV7-9,NA,NA,CSSSVRGEGTEAFF,TGTTCCAGCAGCGTAAGGGGGGAGGGCACTGAAGCTTTCTTT
TRBJ2-3,TRBV7-8,NA,TRBD2,CASSSVASGRAFQDTQYF,TGTGCCAGCAGCTCAGTAGCTAGCGGGAGGGCCTTCCAAGATACGCAGTATTTT
TRBJ2-7,TRBV6-5,NA,NA,CASSYWAQGVSYEQYF,TGTGCCAGCAGTTACTGGGCCCAGGGTGTCTCCTACGAGCAGTACTTC
TRBJ2-3,TRBV29-1,NA,TRBD2,CSGSPSGSTDTQYF,TGCAGTGGTAGCCCTAGCGGGAGCACAGATACGCAGTATTTT
TRBJ2-2,TRBV7-6,NA,TRBD1,CASSQQGAIGELFF,TGTGCCAGCAGCCAACAGGGGGCGATCGGGGAGCTGTTTTTT
TRBJ2-5,TRBV30,NA,NA,CAWSVGGVETQYF,TGTGCCTGGAGTGTGGGTGGAGTTGAGACCCAGTACTTC
TRBJ2-3,TRBV11-3,NA,NA,CASSLGGDGSTDTQYF,TGTGCCAGCAGCTTAGGGGGGGACGGAAGCACAGATACGCAGTATTTT
TRBJ2-1,TRBV9,NA,TRBD1,CASSRGTGPYGTYNEQFF,TGTGCCAGCAGCCGGGGGACAGGGCCCTATGGCACCTACAATGAGCAGTTCTTC
TRBJ1-5,TRBV6-1,NA,TRBD1,CASSGDSFYQPQHF,TGTGCCAGCAGTGGGGACAGTTTCTATCAGCCCCAGCATTTT
TRBJ2-5,TRBV4-2,once,TRBD1,CASSQATGGQETQYF,TGTGCCAGCAGCCAAGCTACAGGGGGACAAGAGACCCAGTACTTC
TRBJ2-7,TRBV18,NA,TRBD1,CASPPGKGAPYEQYF,TGTGCCAGCCCACCCGGCAAGGGGGCCCCCTACGAGCAGTACTTC